This passage covers 19 T cell receptor beta chains from one sample sequenced in a study of control samples from healthy donors and cancer patients. Data came from immunoSEQ multiplex PCR; TCRdb stores just in-frame clones and leaves some out. The data show 170,000 or so clones, approximately 94% seen once. The sequencing sample was made of blood. These receptors all stem from a woman under 30 in good health.

The chain employs TRBV2 and TRBJ1-6; D call uncertain. The CDR3 covers 11 residues. CDR1 and CDR2 (germline): SNHLY, FYNNEI. Trimming shortened V by 3 bases and J by 14 bases, and 8 bases separated the two germline ends. As DNA, the CDR3 is TGTGCCAGCAGTGACGGAGGTTCCCTCCACTTT. Amino acid sequence: CASSDGGSLHF.

The count of this clone is one. V is TRBV6-2 or TRBV6-3 and J is TRBJ1-1; TRBD1 might be the D (6 bases). The CDR3 contains 11 residues. Per the germline V gene, CDR1 is MNHEY and CDR2 is SVGEGT. V lost 5 bases and J 13 bases, leaving 14 bases between the germline ends. CDR3 nucleotides: TGTGCCAGCAGTCAGGGAACCAGGGGTTTCTTT. Its protein is CASSQGTRGFF.

The V and J genes are TRBV28 and TRBJ1-1, with TRBD1 matching 8 bases. V shed 8 bases, J shed 7 bases, and the junction held 15 bases outside the gene matches. Germline CDR1 MDHEN, CDR2 SYDVKM. The CDR3 consists of 15 residues. The CDR3 region is CASVRQGARRGEAFF. DNA for the CDR3: TGTGCCAGCGTAAGGCAGGGGGCGAGGAGGGGTGAAGCTTTCTTT.

The chain carries TRBV6-2 or TRBV6-3 and TRBJ2-1; D may match TRBD1 or TRBD2 (5 bases each). Deletions cut 1 base from V and 0 bases from J, with 19 bases between. The germline V gene has CDR1 MNHEY and CDR2 SVGEGT. The CDR3 has 19 amino acids. The CDR3 DNA reads as TGTGCCAGCAGTTACTTACTGCTGGGGTTGGGGACCTCCTACAATGAGCAGTTCTTC. Its translation: CASSYLLLGLGTSYNEQFF.

This sequence joins TRBV2 and TRBJ1-2; 9 bases fit TRBD1. The CDR3 sequence is 14 residues long. V lost 6 bases, J lost 2 bases, and 4 bases stayed unmatched. The germline gives CDR1 SNHLY, CDR2 FYNNEI. The CDR3 here is CASRGGQGNYGYTF. In DNA, the CDR3 is TGTGCCAGCAGGGGGGGACAGGGCAACTATGGCTACACCTTC.

The chain recombines TRBV20-1 with TRBJ2-5; D call uncertain. Germline CDR1 reads DFQATT; CDR2 reads SNEGSKA (reference sequence). The germline V and J ends were trimmed by 4 bases and 5 bases, with 5 bases remaining between them. The CDR3 is 10 amino acids. The chain's CDR3 is CSATGETQYF. The CDR3 DNA reads TGCAGTGCTACCGGGGAGACCCAGTACTTC.

The chain employs TRBV6-1 and TRBJ2-5; 9 bases align to TRBD2. CDR3 size: 16 residues. Trimming removed 2 bases from V and 1 base from J; junction bases left unmatched: 5. CDR1 and CDR2 (germline): MNHNS, SASEGT. CDR3: CASSEWGGRVQETQYF. CDR3 DNA sequence: TGTGCCAGCAGTGAATGGGGCGGGAGGGTCCAAGAGACCCAGTACTTC.

This clone was found once. Relative to the germline gene, one junction end is altered; a read error may explain this. This chain uses TRBV2 with TRBJ1-2, with D possibly being TRBD1 (5 bases). The CDR3 spans 11 residues. CDR1 and CDR2 from the germline V gene are SNHLY and FYNNEI. CDR3: CASSERVGEYF. The CDR3 bases are TGTGCCAGCAGTGAACGGGTGGGGGAGTACTTC.

The chain links TRBV5-4 to TRBJ2-2, with a weak D call TRBD1 (5 bases). The CDR3 totals 15 residues. V was trimmed by 0 bases and J by 6 bases, leaving 12 bases between them. The germline CDR1 and CDR2 sequences are SGHNT and YYREEE (reference sequence). The CDR3 nucleotides are TGTGCCAGCAGCTTGGCAGGGAATGTGGCCGGGGAGCTGTTTTTT. Encoded protein: CASSLAGNVAGELFF.

This CDR3 is CASSSPDTGELFF. Written as DNA, the CDR3 is TGTGCCAGCAGTTCCCCGGACACCGGGGAGCTGTTTTTT. The V and J genes are TRBV6-6 and TRBJ2-2; D ambiguous. V shed 4 bases and J shed 3 bases, with 6 bases lying between them. CDR1 MNHNY and CDR2 SVGAGI come from the germline V gene (reference sequence). CDR3 length equals 13 residues.

The chain combines TRBV28 with TRBJ1-3; 10 bases are a match to TRBD1. The V gene's germline CDR1 is MDHEN and CDR2 SYDVKM. V was clipped by 4 bases and J by 2 bases; unmatched bases: 14. The CDR3 length is 19 residues. CDR3 sequence: CASSSPFGTGDSAGNTIYF. CDR3 sequence (DNA): TGTGCCAGCAGTTCTCCCTTTGGGACAGGGGACAGCGCTGGAAACACCATATATTTT.

The rearrangement uses TRBV10-3 and TRBJ2-5, with D maybe TRBD1 (6 bases). The CDR3 loop spans 11 amino acids. V shed 10 bases and J shed 2 bases, with 8 bases lying between them. Germline V CDR1 and CDR2: ENHRY, SYGVKD. The CDR3 nucleotides are TGTGCCACCGGACAGCAAGAGACCCAGTACTTC. Its translation is CATGQQETQYF.

The chain couples TRBV29-1 to TRBJ1-2, with 7 bases matching TRBD1. Germline CDR1 reads SQVTM; CDR2 reads ANQGSEA. This CDR3 is 10 amino acids long. V gave up 3 bases and J gave up 10 bases; unmatched junction bases: 2. Here the CDR3 DNA reads TGCAGCGTTGAGCAGGGGGACTACACCTTC. The encoded protein is CSVEQGDYTF.

V usage is TRBV29-1 and J usage is TRBJ2-7; TRBD2 aligns across 14 bases. Germline CDR1 reads SQVTM; CDR2 reads ANQGSEA. This CDR3 spans 12 amino acids. Trimming cost V 7 bases and J 7 bases; bases outside gene matches: 3. The CDR3 sequence is CSAGTSGGEQYF. The CDR3 DNA reads TGCAGCGCCGGGACTAGCGGGGGTGAGCAGTACTTC.

The V gene is TRBV11-2, the J gene TRBJ2-1, with D possibly matching TRBD1 (5 bases). Germline V gives CDR1 SGHAT, CDR2 FQNNGV. V was clipped by 5 bases and J by 8 bases, with 22 bases between them. The CDR3 covers 16 residues. This CDR3 reads CASSVRPGFRMDEQFF. The CDR3 nucleotides read TGTGCCAGCAGCGTCAGGCCAGGGTTCCGGATGGATGAGCAGTTCTTC.

The V call is TRBV3-1 (or the pseudogene TRBV3-2), the J call TRBJ2-3; D gene uncertain. From germline, CDR1 is LGHDT and CDR2 YNNKEL (reference sequence). V was trimmed by 0 bases and J by 1 base, leaving 5 bases between them. CDR3 size: 14 residues. The CDR3 is CASSQEGGTDTQYF. In nucleotides, the CDR3 is TGTGCCAGCAGCCAAGAAGGAGGCACAGATACGCAGTATTTT.

DNA of the CDR3: TGCGCCAGCAGCTCAGATGGGACTAGCACAGATACGCAGTATTTT. This translates into CASSSDGTSTDTQYF. The chain has TRBV5-1 and TRBJ2-3; possible D gene TRBD2, 6 bases. Germline loops: CDR1 SGHRS, CDR2 YFSETQ. The CDR3 runs to 15 residues. V was shortened by 3 bases and J by 0 bases, with 11 bases between the two germline ends.

This chain connects TRBV19 to TRBJ2-2, with 8 positions matching TRBD1. This CDR3 has 14 residues. Trimming cost V 5 bases and J 7 bases; bases outside gene matches: 6. Germline V gene data show CDR1 as LNHDA and CDR2 as SQIVND (reference sequence). CDR3 loop: CASSLGRGHGELFF. The CDR3 bases are TGTGCCAGTAGTCTTGGCAGGGGGCACGGGGAGCTGTTTTTT.

The count of this clone is one. The chain uses TRBV7-9 and TRBJ2-2; 8 positions agree with TRBD2. V shed 2 bases and J 4 bases; nucleotides not matched to a gene: 15. The CDR3 is 19 amino acids. Looked up from germline, CDR1 is SEHNR and CDR2 is FQNEAQ (reference sequence). This CDR3 is CASSLYPGGPTVFTGELFF. CDR3 DNA: TGTGCCAGCAGCTTATATCCGGGGGGGCCTACAGTGTTCACCGGGGAGCTGTTTTTT.